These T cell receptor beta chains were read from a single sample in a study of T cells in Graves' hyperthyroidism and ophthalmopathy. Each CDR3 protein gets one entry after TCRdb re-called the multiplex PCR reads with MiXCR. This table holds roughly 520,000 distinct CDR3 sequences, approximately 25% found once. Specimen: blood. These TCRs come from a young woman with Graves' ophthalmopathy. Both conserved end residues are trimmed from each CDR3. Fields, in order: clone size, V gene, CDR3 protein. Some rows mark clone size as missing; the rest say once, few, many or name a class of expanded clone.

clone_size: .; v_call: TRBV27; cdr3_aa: ASSSVGRTGELF
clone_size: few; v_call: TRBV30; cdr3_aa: AWSVLGQGKGYGYT
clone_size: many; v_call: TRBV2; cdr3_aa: ASSSGQGTPRAF
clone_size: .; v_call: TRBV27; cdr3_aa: ASSLSITGLEA
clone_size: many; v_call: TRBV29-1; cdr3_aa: STRTGANYGYT
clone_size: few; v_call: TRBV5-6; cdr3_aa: ASSPTGVPPQH
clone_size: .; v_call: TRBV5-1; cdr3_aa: ASSFDRGATEAF
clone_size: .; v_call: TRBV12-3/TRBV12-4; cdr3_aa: ASSPGRRETLY
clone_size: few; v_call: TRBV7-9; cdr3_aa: TSSLVQLEQY
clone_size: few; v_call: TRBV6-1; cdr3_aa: ASSQYIGAPFSTEAF
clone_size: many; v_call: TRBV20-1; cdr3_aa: SASLPGTYEQY
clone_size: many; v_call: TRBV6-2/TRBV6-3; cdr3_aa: ASSRTGVGYEQY
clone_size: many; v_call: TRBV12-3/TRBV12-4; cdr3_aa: ASSLQGIAGGRETQY
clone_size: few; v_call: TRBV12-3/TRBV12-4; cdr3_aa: ASSPAGRNYEQY
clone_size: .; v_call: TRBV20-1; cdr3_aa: SASDRGAKNIQY
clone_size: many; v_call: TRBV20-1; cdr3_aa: SAQRGQASEQY
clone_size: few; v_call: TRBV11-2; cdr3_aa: ASSPEGRRQETQY
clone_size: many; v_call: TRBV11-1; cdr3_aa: ASSLVLSLSGDEQY
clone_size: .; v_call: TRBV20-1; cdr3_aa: SASGTGGGNTIY
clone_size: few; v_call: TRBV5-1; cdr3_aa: ASSAGLANTGELF
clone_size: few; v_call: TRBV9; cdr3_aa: ASSTSGTSWEAQY
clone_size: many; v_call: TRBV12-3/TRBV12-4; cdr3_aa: ASSPGGIYGYT
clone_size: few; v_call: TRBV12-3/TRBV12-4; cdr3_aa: ASSFHVDTEAF
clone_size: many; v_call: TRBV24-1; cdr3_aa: ATSDVNTGELF
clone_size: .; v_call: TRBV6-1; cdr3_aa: ASSLSGGFYEQY
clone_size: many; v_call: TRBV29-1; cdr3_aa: SVEDSNYGYT
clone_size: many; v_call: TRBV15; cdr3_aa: ATSGGDSQSYT
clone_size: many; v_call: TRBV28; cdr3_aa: ASSLLSGAGGELF
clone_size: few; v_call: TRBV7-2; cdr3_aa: ASSLDLVKPQH
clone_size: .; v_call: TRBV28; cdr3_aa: ASRRKAGPYEQY
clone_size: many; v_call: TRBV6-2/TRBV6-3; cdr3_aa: ASSYPLGGNSYEQY
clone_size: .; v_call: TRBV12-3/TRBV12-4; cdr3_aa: ASSFRAWGSGNTIY
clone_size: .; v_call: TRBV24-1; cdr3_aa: ATSASDRRYEQY
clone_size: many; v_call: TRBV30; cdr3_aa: AWGQGADQPQH
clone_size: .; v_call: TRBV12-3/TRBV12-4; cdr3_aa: AISDPDRGSQPQH
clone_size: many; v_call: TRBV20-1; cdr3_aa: SARRSGRTGELF
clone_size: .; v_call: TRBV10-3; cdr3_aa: AIRGTSGSEQY
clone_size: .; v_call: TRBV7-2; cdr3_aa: ASSPVQGYGYT
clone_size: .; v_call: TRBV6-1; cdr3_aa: ASSEAVLGGRGTEAF
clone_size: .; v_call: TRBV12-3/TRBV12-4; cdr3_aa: ASSPFEGAETEAF
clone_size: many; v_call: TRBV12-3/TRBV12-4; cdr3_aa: ASSFLGGDTGELF
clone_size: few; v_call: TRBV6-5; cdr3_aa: ASSYSLAGTYEQY
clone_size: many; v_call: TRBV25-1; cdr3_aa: ASSESGGLYQETQY
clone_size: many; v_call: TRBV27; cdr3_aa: ASSLSGTYSNQPQH
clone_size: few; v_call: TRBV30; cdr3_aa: AWSVPTGELF
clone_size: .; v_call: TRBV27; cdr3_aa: ASSFLPNTGELF
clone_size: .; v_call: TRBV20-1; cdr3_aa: SASIRGGNQPQH
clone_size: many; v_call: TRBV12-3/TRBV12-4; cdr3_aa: ASSLMSAEAF
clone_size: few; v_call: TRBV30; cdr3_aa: AWSLLGASYGYT
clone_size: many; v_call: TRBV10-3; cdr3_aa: AISEQGPETQY
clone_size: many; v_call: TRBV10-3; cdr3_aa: AIKSVGQETQY
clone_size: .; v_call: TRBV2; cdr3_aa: ASSLSRTGGNSNQPQH
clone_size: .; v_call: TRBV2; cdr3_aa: ASSANRDRALPVY